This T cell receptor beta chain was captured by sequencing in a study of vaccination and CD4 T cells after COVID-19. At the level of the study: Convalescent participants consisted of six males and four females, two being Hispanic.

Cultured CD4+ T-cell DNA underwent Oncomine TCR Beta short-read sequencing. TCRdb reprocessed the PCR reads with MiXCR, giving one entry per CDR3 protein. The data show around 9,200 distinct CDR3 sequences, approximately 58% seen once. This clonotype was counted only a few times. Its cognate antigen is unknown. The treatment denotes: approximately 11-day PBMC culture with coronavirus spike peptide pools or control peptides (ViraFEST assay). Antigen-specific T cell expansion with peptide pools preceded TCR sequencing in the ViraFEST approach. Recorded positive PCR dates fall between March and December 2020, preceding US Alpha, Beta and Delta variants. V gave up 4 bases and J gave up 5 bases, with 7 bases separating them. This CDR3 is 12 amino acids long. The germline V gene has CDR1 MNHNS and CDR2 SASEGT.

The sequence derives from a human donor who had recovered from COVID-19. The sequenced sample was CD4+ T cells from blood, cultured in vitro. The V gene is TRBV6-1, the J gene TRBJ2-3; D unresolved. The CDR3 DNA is TGTGCCAGCAGTGTGGGGTTAGATACGCAGTATTTT. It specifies CASSVGLDTQYF.